This T cell receptor (beta chain) was identified in a study of response to subunit inactivated influenza vaccine. V trimming: 1 base; J trimming: 4 bases; junction bases outside the gene matches: 8. CDR1 and CDR2 from the germline V gene are DFQATT and SNEGSKA (reference sequence). The CDR3 runs to 15 residues. TCRdb processed the RT-PCR reads anew with MiXCR; each CDR3 protein has one entry. The table lists hundreds of thousands of distinct CDR3 sequences, 9% to 15% of them singletons, with 7.8% in the top ten. The V gene is TRBV20-1, the J gene TRBJ2-5; 8 bases map to TRBD1. Sequencing used non-naive T cells sorted from PBMCs, obtained 14 to 15 days before vaccination. The sequence came from a man aged 50-60 years who received an inactivated influenza vaccine. CDR3 nucleotides: TGCAGTGCTAGAGGCGGTAACAGGGGGACAGAGACCCAGTACTTC. Encoded protein: CSARGGNRGTETQYF.